The 19 T cell receptor beta chains below all came from one sample that was sequenced in a study of shared clonotypes between healthy human individuals. TCRdb keeps only in-frame clones here, not all; method: immunoSEQ multiplex PCR. The table records 2 million to 3 million clones, roughly 93% of them present only once. The specimen sequenced was naive CD4+ T cells from PBMCs. Noted subset: CD45RA+ positively selected. These receptors all stem from a man aged 18 to 29 in good health. Some clones in this sample may be carry-over from other donors' samples.

V and J are TRBV7-9 and TRBJ1-5; weak D call: TRBD1 (5 bases). V lost 1 base and J 3 bases, leaving 7 bases between the germline ends. This CDR3 is built from 14 residues. Germline V gene data show CDR1 as SEHNR and CDR2 as FQNEAQ (reference sequence). CDR3 DNA: TGTGCCAGCAGCTTAGGACAGTACAATCAGCCCCAGCATTTT. Translation: CASSLGQYNQPQHF.

CDR3 sequence (DNA): TGTGCCTGGAATGATGGGACAGGGGCTTACGAGCAGTACTTC. It encodes CAWNDGTGAYEQYF. The chain recombines TRBV30 with TRBJ2-7; 10 bases fit TRBD1. Trimming took 4 bases from V and 4 from J; bases not matched to a gene: 7. The CDR3 extends over 14 amino acids. CDR1 GTSNPN and CDR2 SVGIG come from the germline V gene (reference sequence).

As concerns this clone: This sample includes further DNA sequences coding for the same CDR3. The chain carries TRBV5-1 and TRBJ2-5, with TRBD1 identical over 7 bases. The CDR3 loop spans 13 amino acids. V gave up 4 bases and J gave up 5 bases; unmatched junction bases: 5. Per germline, CDR1 SGHRS and CDR2 YFSETQ. In DNA, the CDR3 is TGCGCCAGCAGCAGGGGGCTTCAGGAGACCCAGTACTTC. Its protein product is CASSRGLQETQYF.

The V and J genes are TRBV7-9 and TRBJ2-2, with a tentative D call TRBD1 (6 bases). CDR1 is SEHNR and CDR2 is FQNEAQ in the germline V gene (reference sequence). The length of the CDR3 is 16 residues. V lost 3 bases and J lost 4, with 15 bases in between. The CDR3 sequence is CASSLATTGSTGELFF. Here the CDR3 DNA reads TGTGCCAGCAGCTTGGCAACTACAGGGAGCACCGGGGAGCTGTTTTTT.

The V call is TRBV6-1, the J call TRBJ2-2; no firm D call. Germline V CDR1 and CDR2: MNHNS, SASEGT. With 5 bases removed from V and 3 bases from J, the gap between germline ends came to 13 bases. The CDR3 spans 15 residues. The CDR3 reads CASSLLSFDTGELFF. CDR3 nucleotides: TGTGCCAGCAGTTTGTTGAGTTTTGACACCGGGGAGCTGTTTTTT.

This clone came up a few times. The J gene is TRBJ2-1, the V gene TRBV25-1; D remains ambiguous. The CDR3 has 12 amino acids. Germline assignment: CDR1 MGHDK and CDR2 SYGVNS. Trimming cost V 6 bases and J 4 bases, with 7 bases left between them. Here the CDR3 DNA reads TGTGCCAGCAGGAGGATGTACAATGAGCAGTTCTTC. It yields the protein CASRRMYNEQFF.

The chain uses TRBV6-1 and TRBJ1-1; D gene ambiguous. The ends were cut back, 6 bases at V and 3 bases at J, with 11 bases in the middle. CDR1 is MNHNS and CDR2 is SASEGT in the germline V gene. This CDR3 is 13 amino acids long. In DNA form, the CDR3 reads TGTGCCAGCAGGGAAAAACGGGACACTGAAGCTTTCTTT. Protein product: CASREKRDTEAFF.

The J gene is TRBJ1-2, the V gene TRBV5-4; 8 nucleotides agree with TRBD1. Germline V gene sequence: CDR1 SGHNT, CDR2 YYREEE (reference sequence). J was trimmed by 5 bases and V by 3 bases; bases with no gene match: 6. CDR3 size: 14 residues. Written as DNA, the CDR3 is TGTGCCAGCAGCTGGGCAACAGGGGGATATGGCTACACCTTC. Residues: CASSWATGGYGYTF.

The chain links TRBV9 to TRBJ2-3; a possible D gene is TRBD1 (6 bases). Looked up from germline, CDR1 is SGDLS and CDR2 is YYNGEE. This CDR3 contains 14 residues. The V and J ends lost 0 bases and 6 bases respectively, with 11 bases between them. This chain's CDR3 is CASSVADRQDTQYF. The CDR3 DNA reads as TGTGCCAGCAGCGTAGCCGACAGGCAGGATACGCAGTATTTT.

The chain carries TRBV5-1 and TRBJ2-7; 12 positions match TRBD1. This CDR3 contains 18 residues. Unmatched junction bases numbered 11, after V lost 4 bases and J lost 0 bases. Germline CDR1 SGHRS, CDR2 YFSETQ. The CDR3 reads CASSLTGTGGASSYEQYF. In nucleotides, the CDR3 is TGCGCCAGCAGCCTTACCGGGACAGGGGGCGCGAGCTCCTACGAGCAGTACTTC.

This chain links TRBV9 with TRBJ1-2, with D possibly matching TRBD1 (5 bases). The CDR3 sequence is 13 residues long. V was cut by 4 bases and J by 6 bases, with 13 bases left in between. Germline-derived CDR1 and CDR2 are SGDLS and YYNGEE. CDR3 bases: TGTGCCAGCAGCCGGGCAGGGTTGAATGGCTACACCTTC. Translated, it gives CASSRAGLNGYTF.

CDR3 amino acids: CASSLGPHQPQHF. CDR3 DNA: TGCGCCAGCAGCTTGGGCCCCCATCAGCCCCAGCATTTT. The J gene is TRBJ1-5, the V gene TRBV5-1; D is uncertain. This CDR3 comprises 13 residues. Germline V gives CDR1 SGHRS, CDR2 YFSETQ. V shed 0 bases and J shed 5 bases, with 6 bases lying between them.

The CDR3 DNA is TGTGCCAGCAGAAGACTAGCGGGACTCTACAATGAGCAGTTCTTC. It translates to CASRRLAGLYNEQFF. V is TRBV27 and J is TRBJ2-1; TRBD2 matches 11 bases. The ends lost 6 bases at V and 3 bases at J; junction bases unmatched: 4. Per germline, CDR1 MNHEY and CDR2 SMNVEV (reference sequence). The CDR3 extends over 15 amino acids.

This clone was observed a handful of times. V and J are TRBV9 and TRBJ1-1, with 8 bases lining up with TRBD1. This CDR3 contains 13 residues. In germline, CDR1 is SGDLS, CDR2 YYNGEE. The ends lost 6 bases at V and 3 bases at J; junction bases unmatched: 4. The CDR3 nucleotides read TGTGCCAGCAAAGCACAGGGGGACACTGAAGCTTTCTTT. Translating gives CASKAQGDTEAFF.

This chain links TRBV7-2 with TRBJ1-3, with D maybe TRBD1 (5 bases). There are 17 residues in the CDR3. Germline lookup yields CDR1 SGHTA and CDR2 FQGNSA. Trimming pared 0 bases from V and 0 bases from J, leaving 12 bases between. CDR3 in DNA: TGTGCCAGCAGCTTAGCGCTCGGGGGAAACTCTGGAAACACCATATATTTT. Protein product: CASSLALGGNSGNTIYF.

The J gene is TRBJ1-3, the V gene TRBV28; D unclear. The V end lost 4 bases, the J end lost 2 bases, and 6 bases lay between the germline ends. The CDR3 contains 13 residues. Germline CDR1 is MDHEN and CDR2 is SYDVKM. In DNA, the CDR3 is TGTGCCAGCAGTTACTTTGCTGGAAACACCATATATTTT. Residues: CASSYFAGNTIYF.

The chain links TRBV29-1 to TRBJ2-1; D not certain. There are 12 residues in the CDR3. Per the germline V gene, CDR1 is SQVTM and CDR2 is ANQGSEA. Trimming left V 6 bases short and J 7 bases short, with 13 bases between. CDR3 amino acids: CSVIWAANEQFF. In DNA, the CDR3 is TGCAGCGTGATCTGGGCGGCAAATGAGCAGTTCTTC.

The chain is built from TRBV7-9 and TRBJ2-3; no clear D. This CDR3 has 12 amino acids. V was cut by 6 bases and J by 1 base, with 5 bases left in between. Germline assignment: CDR1 SEHNR and CDR2 FQNEAQ (reference sequence). This CDR3 reads CASSQRTDTQYF. The CDR3 DNA is TGTGCCAGCAGTCAACGCACAGATACGCAGTATTTT.

This chain connects TRBV2 to TRBJ2-5; D possibly corresponds to TRBD2 (6 bases). The ends were cut back, 11 bases at V and 4 bases at J, with 11 bases in the middle. Germline V gives CDR1 SNHLY, CDR2 FYNNEI. CDR3 length: 11 residues. The CDR3 loop is CAGAGGETQYF. CDR3 sequence (DNA): TGTGCCGGGGCCGGGGGAGAGACCCAGTACTTC.